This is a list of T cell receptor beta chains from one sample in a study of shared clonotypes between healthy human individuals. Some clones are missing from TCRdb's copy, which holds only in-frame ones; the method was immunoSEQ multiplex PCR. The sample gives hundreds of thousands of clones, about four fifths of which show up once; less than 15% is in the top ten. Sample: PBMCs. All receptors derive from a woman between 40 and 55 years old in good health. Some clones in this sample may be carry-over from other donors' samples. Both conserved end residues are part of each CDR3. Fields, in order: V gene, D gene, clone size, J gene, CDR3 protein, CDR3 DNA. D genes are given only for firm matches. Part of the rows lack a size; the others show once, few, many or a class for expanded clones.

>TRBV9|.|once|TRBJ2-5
CASSGSPSVWETQYF
TGTGCCAGCAGCGGTAGCCCCTCTGTATGGGAGACCCAGTACTTC
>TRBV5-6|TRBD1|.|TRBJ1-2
CASSRGTGYGYTF
TGTGCCAGCAGCAGGGGGACAGGATATGGCTACACCTTC
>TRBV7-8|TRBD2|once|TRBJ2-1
CASSLGLAETNEQFF
TGTGCCAGCAGCTTAGGTCTAGCGGAGACCAATGAGCAGTTCTTC
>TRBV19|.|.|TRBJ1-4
CASSIAGQTNEKLFF
TGTGCCAGTAGTATAGCGGGCCAGACTAATGAAAAACTGTTTTTT
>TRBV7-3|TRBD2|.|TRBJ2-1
CASSLGTSGNEQFF
TGTGCCAGCAGCTTGGGGACTAGCGGCAATGAGCAGTTCTTC
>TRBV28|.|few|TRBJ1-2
CASSSPQGGYTF
TGTGCCAGCAGCTCCCCCCAGGGGGGCTACACCTTC
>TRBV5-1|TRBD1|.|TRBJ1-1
CASSLWQGDTEAFF
TGCGCCAGCAGCTTGTGGCAGGGGGACACTGAAGCTTTCTTT
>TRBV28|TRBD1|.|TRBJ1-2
CASSPQGDSYGYTF
TGTGCCAGCAGTCCCCAGGGGGATAGCTATGGCTACACCTTC
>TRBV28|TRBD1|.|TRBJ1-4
CASSLPTGNNEKLFF
TGTGCCAGCAGTCTCCCGACAGGGAATAATGAAAAACTGTTTTTT
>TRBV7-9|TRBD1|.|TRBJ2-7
CASSHGQVYEQYF
TGTGCCAGCAGCCACGGACAGGTCTACGAGCAGTACTTC
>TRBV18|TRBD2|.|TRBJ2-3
CASSPRGLAGSTDTQYF
TGTGCCAGCTCACCACGGGGACTAGCGGGGAGCACAGATACGCAGTATTTT
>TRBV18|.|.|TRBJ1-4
CASSPPAPSPNEKLFF
TGTGCCAGCTCACCACCGGCTCCTTCCCCCAATGAAAAACTGTTTTTT
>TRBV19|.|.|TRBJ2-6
CASSIQARAGANVLTF
TGTGCCAGTAGTATTCAGGCCCGCGCTGGGGCCAACGTCCTGACTTTC
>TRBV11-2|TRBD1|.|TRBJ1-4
CASSLSEGQGGKLFF
TGTGCCAGCAGCTTATCGGAGGGCCAGGGGGGAAAACTGTTTTTT
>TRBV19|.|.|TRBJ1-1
CASSARTVNTEAFF
TGTGCCAGTAGTGCCAGGACGGTGAACACTGAAGCTTTCTTT
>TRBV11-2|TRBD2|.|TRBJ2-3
CASSLVVSLAGGNTDTQYF
TGTGCCAGCAGCTTAGTAGTATCACTAGCGGGAGGGAACACAGATACGCAGTATTTT
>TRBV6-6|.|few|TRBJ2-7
CASSLSSYEQYF
TGTGCCAGCAGTTTATCCTCCTACGAGCAGTACTTC
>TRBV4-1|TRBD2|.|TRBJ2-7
CASSRTGTSSDEQYF
TGCGCCAGCAGCCGCACCGGGACTAGTTCCGACGAGCAGTACTTC
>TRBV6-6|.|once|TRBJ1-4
CASSYRQVTEKLFF
TGTGCCAGCAGCTACCGGCAGGTTACTGAAAAACTGTTTTTT
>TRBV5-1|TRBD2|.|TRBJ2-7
CASSLIGTTYEQYF
TGCGCCAGCAGCTTGATAGGGACTACCTACGAGCAGTACTTC
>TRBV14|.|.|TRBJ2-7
CASSPDSYSYEQYF
TGTGCCAGCAGCCCCGACAGCTACTCCTACGAGCAGTACTTC
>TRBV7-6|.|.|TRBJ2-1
CASSQGAASGFSYNEQFF
TGTGCCAGCAGTCAGGGGGCGGCTAGCGGGTTCTCCTACAATGAGCAGTTCTTC
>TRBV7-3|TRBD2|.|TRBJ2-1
CASSSSGSGYNEQFF
TGTGCCAGCAGCTCGAGCGGGAGTGGATACAATGAGCAGTTCTTC
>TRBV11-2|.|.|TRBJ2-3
CASSFLASTDTQYF
TGTGCCAGCAGCTTTCTAGCTAGCACAGATACGCAGTATTTT
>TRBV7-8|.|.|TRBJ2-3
CASSLDSSADTQYF
TGTGCCAGCAGCTTAGATAGCAGCGCAGATACGCAGTATTTT
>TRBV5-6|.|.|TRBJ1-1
CASSKQGNTEAFF
TGTGCCAGCAGTAAACAGGGGAACACTGAAGCTTTCTTT
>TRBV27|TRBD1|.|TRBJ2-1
CASSPWDSAYDEQFF
TGTGCCAGCAGTCCCTGGGACAGCGCTTACGATGAGCAGTTCTTC